The 24 T cell receptor beta chains listed next were all sequenced from one sample in a study of Ad26.COV2.S vaccination and SARS-CoV-2 variants. The assay was immunoSEQ multiplex PCR, and TCRdb's table has in-frame clones only and misses some. Among approximately 140,000 clones listed, 70% to 90% were seen once. The sequences come from peripheral blood, collected after recovery from COVID-19. These receptors were collected from a human donor who had recovered from COVID-19.

V usage is TRBV6-2 or TRBV6-3 and J usage is TRBJ1-6; D is possibly TRBD1 (5 bases). V lost 2 bases, J lost 9 bases, and 14 bases lay in between. Germline CDR1 is MNHEY and CDR2 is SVGEGT. The CDR3 contains 15 residues. DNA of the CDR3: TGTGCCAGCAGTTACGAGGATAGGGGTTTTTCACCCCTCCACTTT. Its translation is CASSYEDRGFSPLHF.

The chain employs TRBV12-5 and TRBJ2-3; 7 nucleotides agree with TRBD1. Germline lookup yields CDR1 LGHNT and CDR2 FRNRAP. Trimming removed 0 bases from V and 0 bases from J; junction bases left unmatched: 6. The CDR3 runs to 17 residues. This chain's CDR3 is CASGLVTPGQSTDTQYF. CDR3 nucleotides: TGTGCTAGTGGTTTGGTCACTCCGGGACAGAGCACAGATACGCAGTATTTT.

The chain joins TRBV6-5 to TRBJ2-1; D unresolved. The CDR3 extends over 11 amino acids. Germline-derived CDR1 and CDR2 are MNHEY and SVGAGI. Trimming removed 1 base at V and 7 bases at J, with 2 bases between. The CDR3 loop reads CASSYLNEQFF. CDR3 DNA: TGTGCCAGCAGTTACTTAAATGAGCAGTTCTTC.

V is TRBV15 and J is TRBJ2-7, with 8 bases identical to TRBD1. The V gene's germline CDR1 is LNHNV and CDR2 YYDKDF (reference sequence). The junction had 8 bases not matched to a gene; V was cut back by 6 bases and J by 1 base. The length of the CDR3 is 15 residues. The DNA for the CDR3 is TGTGCCACCAGGAGTGCACAGGGGGAATCCTACGAGCAGTACTTC. Translation gives CATRSAQGESYEQYF.

The rearrangement links TRBV11-3 to TRBJ2-6, with 7 nucleotides matching TRBD1. Germline CDR1 is SGHNT and CDR2 is YENEEA. The length of the CDR3 is 19 residues. V shed 6 bases and J 0 bases; nucleotides not matched to a gene: 14. This CDR3 reads CASRSPKGARFSGANVLTF. CDR3 DNA: TGTGCCAGCAGGTCGCCTAAGGGGGCCCGATTCTCTGGGGCCAACGTCCTGACTTTC.

V gene TRBV12-3 or TRBV12-4 combines with J gene TRBJ2-7; no firm D call. This CDR3 region has 10 residues. Trimming shortened V by 2 bases and J by 4 bases, and 0 bases separated the two germline ends. CDR3 sequence (DNA): TGTGCCAGCAGTTTATACGAGCAGTACTTC. Its protein product is CASSLYEQYF.

This clone was detected only a few times. This sequence joins TRBV7-2 and TRBJ2-1, with unresolved D. V lost 2 bases to trimming and J lost 6 bases, with 8 bases between them. The CDR3 length is 13 residues. Germline-derived CDR1 and CDR2 are SGHTA and FQGNSA. CDR3: CASSLSYLNEQFF. DNA for the CDR3: TGTGCCAGCAGCTTATCCTACCTCAATGAGCAGTTCTTC.

The chain couples TRBV29-1 to TRBJ2-1; 9 nucleotides align to TRBD1. V was clipped by 7 bases and J by 3 bases; unmatched bases: 1. The germline gives CDR1 SQVTM, CDR2 ANQGSEA. This CDR3 is 12 amino acids long. CDR3: CSGGQGYNEQFF. CDR3 DNA sequence: TGCAGCGGGGGACAGGGCTACAATGAGCAGTTCTTC.

This clone was detected only once. The V call is TRBV29-1, the J call TRBJ2-7; D gene ambiguous. This CDR3 region has 14 residues. Trimming stripped 0 bases from V and 0 bases from J, with 9 bases between. Germline V gene data show CDR1 as SQVTM and CDR2 as ANQGSEA. The CDR3, as DNA: TGCAGCGTTGAAGAAGTGAGGTACTCCTACGAGCAGTACTTC. Protein: CSVEEVRYSYEQYF.

The rearrangement joins TRBV30 to TRBJ1-5; 9 bases fit TRBD1. CDR1 and CDR2 (germline): GTSNPN, SVGIG (reference sequence). Trimming removed 5 bases from V and 5 bases from J; junction bases left unmatched: 7. The CDR3 has 14 amino acids. The CDR3 protein is CAWGLTGGHQPQHF. The CDR3 DNA reads as TGTGCCTGGGGCTTAACAGGGGGCCATCAGCCCCAGCATTTT. The full variable domain, with the rest looked up from reference TRBV30 and TRBJ1-5, is SQTIHQWPATLVQPVGSPLSLECTVEGTSNPNLYWYRQAAGRGLQLLFYSVGIGQISSEVPQNLSASRPQDRQFILSSKKLLLSDSGFYLCAWGLTGGHQPQHFGDGTRLSIL.

V and J are TRBV28 and TRBJ1-5, with TRBD1 matching over 9 bases. There are 15 residues in the CDR3. V gave up 4 bases and J gave up 3 bases; unmatched junction bases: 4. Germline V gene sequence: CDR1 MDHEN, CDR2 SYDVKM. The CDR3 is CASSWTGAFNQPQHF. CDR3 nucleotides: TGTGCCAGCAGTTGGACAGGGGCCTTCAATCAGCCCCAGCATTTT.

The chain joins TRBV28 to TRBJ2-1; no reliable D call. V dropped 5 bases and J dropped 1 base, with 12 bases sitting between them. Germline CDR1 MDHEN, CDR2 SYDVKM. CDR3 length equals 15 residues. The CDR3 spells CASSPLEGSYNEQFF. In DNA form, the CDR3 reads TGTGCCAGCAGTCCCCTCGAAGGTTCCTACAATGAGCAGTTCTTC.

The rearrangement links TRBV28 to TRBJ1-1, with a tentative D call TRBD1 (5 bases). From germline, CDR1 is MDHEN and CDR2 SYDVKM. V was cut by 3 bases and J by 10 bases, with 15 bases left in between. The CDR3 is 13 amino acids. CDR3 amino acids: CASSFGDRKGAFF. For the CDR3, the DNA is TGTGCCAGCAGTTTTGGGGACCGCAAAGGAGCTTTCTTT.

The sample holds one count of this clone. The V and J genes are TRBV4-1 and TRBJ2-7; D possibly uses TRBD1 or TRBD2 (6 bases each). V was trimmed by 3 bases and J by 2 bases, leaving 20 bases between them. The CDR3 is 17 amino acids. The V gene's germline CDR1 is MGHRA and CDR2 YSYEKL. This CDR3 reads CASSHLISSGAAYEQYF. CDR3 DNA: TGCGCCAGCAGCCACCTAATCTCTTCGGGGGCCGCCTACGAGCAGTACTTC.

This chain joins TRBV27 and TRBJ2-7, with TRBD2 matching 11 bases. Unmatched junction bases numbered 6, after V lost 5 bases and J lost 6 bases. This CDR3 is 14 amino acids long. Germline CDR1 is MNHEY and CDR2 is SMNVEV (reference sequence). The CDR3 sequence: CASSPRGTSGEQYF. Here the CDR3 DNA reads TGTGCCAGCAGTCCCCGCGGGACTAGCGGCGAGCAGTACTTC.

The chain recombines TRBV5-1 with TRBJ1-3, with D possibly TRBD1 on 5 matching bases. CDR1 SGHRS and CDR2 YFSETQ come from the germline V gene. The CDR3 is 16 residues long. Trimming took 0 bases from V and 0 from J, leaving 10 bases between them. CDR3 nucleotides: TGCGCCAGCAGCTTGGAGGGGCCCTACTCTGGAAACACCATATATTTT. Translation: CASSLEGPYSGNTIYF.

J is TRBJ2-3 and V is TRBV6-4; no definite D call. Looked up from germline, CDR1 is MRHNA and CDR2 is SNTAGT. With 0 bases removed from V and 1 base from J, the gap between germline ends came to 8 bases. CDR3 length equals 15 residues. The CDR3 DNA follows: TGTGCCAGCAGTGACTCGGGCGGCCGCACAGATACGCAGTATTTT. It encodes CASSDSGGRTDTQYF.

This clone came up once. The J gene is TRBJ1-6, the V gene TRBV27, with D possibly TRBD1 on 5 matching bases. Germline V lookup: CDR1 MNHEY, CDR2 SMNVEV (reference sequence). With 5 bases removed from V and 6 bases from J, the gap between germline ends came to 11 bases. The CDR3 is 14 residues long. CDR3 coding DNA: TGTGCCAGCAGTATGGGACTGCTTAATTCACCCCTCCACTTT. Amino acids: CASSMGLLNSPLHF.

There are a few counts of this clone. The V call is TRBV18, the J call TRBJ2-7; D is uncertain. This CDR3 has 12 residues. V lost 4 bases to trimming and J lost 4 bases, with 8 bases between them. The germline CDR1 and CDR2 sequences are KGHSH and LQKENI. CDR3 coding DNA: TGTGCCAGCTCACACGAGGATTACGAGCAGTACTTC. Protein: CASSHEDYEQYF.

V usage is TRBV7-9 and J usage is TRBJ1-3; D uncertain. V gave up 3 bases and J gave up 2 bases, with 17 bases separating them. This CDR3 has 17 amino acids. Germline assignment: CDR1 SEHNR and CDR2 FQNEAQ (reference sequence). The CDR3 protein is CASSFEILEGPGNTIYF. CDR3 coding DNA: TGTGCCAGCAGCTTCGAGATCCTAGAAGGGCCTGGAAACACCATATATTTT.

The CDR3 sequence: CASSILAEGRETQYF. In DNA, the CDR3 is TGTGCCAGTAGTATATTAGCGGAGGGAAGGGAGACCCAGTACTTC. The V gene is TRBV19, the J gene TRBJ2-5; D might be TRBD2 (6 bases). The V and J ends lost 2 bases and 5 bases respectively, with 15 bases between them. CDR3 length: 15 amino acids. CDR1 LNHDA and CDR2 SQIVND come from the germline V gene (reference sequence).

CDR3 region: CASSQVGPFARTEAFF. The DNA of the CDR3 is TGCGCCAGCAGCCAAGTAGGGCCGTTCGCGAGGACTGAAGCTTTCTTT. The gene calls are TRBV4-1 and TRBJ1-1; no clear D. V gave up 1 base and J gave up 5 bases, with 17 bases separating them. The CDR3 consists of 16 residues. Germline V lookup: CDR1 MGHRA, CDR2 YSYEKL.

This sequence joins TRBV7-2 and TRBJ2-7; perhaps TRBD1 as D (5 bases). CDR3 length: 16 amino acids. Germline values: CDR1 SGHTA, CDR2 FQGNSA. Trimming stripped 5 bases from V and 4 bases from J, with 21 bases between. As DNA, the CDR3 is TGTGCCAGCAGCGAATCCCAGGGCGACTGGCGTTACGAGCAGTACTTC. Encoded protein: CASSESQGDWRYEQYF.

This clone was observed once. This chain joins TRBV11-2 and TRBJ1-2, with 10 bases identical to TRBD1. The germline V gene encodes CDR1 SGHAT and CDR2 FQNNGV. With V trimmed by 3 bases and J by 3 bases, 4 bases remained unmatched. The CDR3 has 15 residues. The CDR3 spells CASSLGTGVDYGYTF. The CDR3 bases are TGTGCCAGCAGCTTGGGGACAGGGGTCGACTATGGCTACACCTTC.